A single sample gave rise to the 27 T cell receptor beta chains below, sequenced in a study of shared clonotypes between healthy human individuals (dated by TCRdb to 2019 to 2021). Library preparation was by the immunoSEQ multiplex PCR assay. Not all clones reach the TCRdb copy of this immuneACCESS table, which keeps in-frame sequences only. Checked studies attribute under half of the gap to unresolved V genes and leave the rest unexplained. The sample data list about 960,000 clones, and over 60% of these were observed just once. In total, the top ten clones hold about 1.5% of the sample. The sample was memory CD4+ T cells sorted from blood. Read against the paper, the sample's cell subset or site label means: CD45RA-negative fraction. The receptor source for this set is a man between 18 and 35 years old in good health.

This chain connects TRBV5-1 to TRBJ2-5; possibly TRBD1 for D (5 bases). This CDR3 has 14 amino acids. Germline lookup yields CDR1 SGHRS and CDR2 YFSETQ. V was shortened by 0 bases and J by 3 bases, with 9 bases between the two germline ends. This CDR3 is CASSLDAREETQYF. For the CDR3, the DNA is TGCGCCAGCAGCTTGGATGCCAGGGAAGAGACCCAGTACTTC.

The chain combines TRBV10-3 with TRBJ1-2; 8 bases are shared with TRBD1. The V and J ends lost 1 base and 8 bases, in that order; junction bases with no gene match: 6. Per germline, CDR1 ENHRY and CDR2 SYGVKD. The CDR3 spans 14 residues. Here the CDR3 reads CAISEWGQEYGYTF. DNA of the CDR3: TGTGCCATCAGTGAGTGGGGACAGGAGTACGGCTACACCTTC.

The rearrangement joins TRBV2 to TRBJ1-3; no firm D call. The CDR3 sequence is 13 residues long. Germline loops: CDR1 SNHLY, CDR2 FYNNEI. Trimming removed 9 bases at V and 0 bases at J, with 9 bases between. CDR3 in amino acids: CARAGSSGNTIYF. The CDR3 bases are TGTGCCAGAGCCGGCAGCTCTGGAAACACCATATATTTT.

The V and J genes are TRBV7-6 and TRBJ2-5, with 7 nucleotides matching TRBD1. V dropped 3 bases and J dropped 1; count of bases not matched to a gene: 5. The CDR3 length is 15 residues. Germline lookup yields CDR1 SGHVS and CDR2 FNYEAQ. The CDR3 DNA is TGTGCCAGCAGCTTGGACAGGCAACCCCAAGAGACCCAGTACTTC. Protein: CASSLDRQPQETQYF. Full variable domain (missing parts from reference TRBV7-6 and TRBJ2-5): GAGVSQSPRYKVTKRGQDVALRCDPISGHVSLYWYRQALGQGPEFLTYFNYEAQQDKSGLPNDRFSAERPEGSISTLTIQRTEQRDSAMYRCASSLDRQPQETQYFGPGTRLLVL.

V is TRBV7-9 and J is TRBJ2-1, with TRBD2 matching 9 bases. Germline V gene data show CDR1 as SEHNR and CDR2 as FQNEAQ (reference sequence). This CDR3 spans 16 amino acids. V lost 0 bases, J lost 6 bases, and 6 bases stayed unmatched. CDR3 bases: TGTGCCAGCAGCTTAGCGGGAGCGGGGGGTTCCAATGAGCAGTTCTTC. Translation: CASSLAGAGGSNEQFF.

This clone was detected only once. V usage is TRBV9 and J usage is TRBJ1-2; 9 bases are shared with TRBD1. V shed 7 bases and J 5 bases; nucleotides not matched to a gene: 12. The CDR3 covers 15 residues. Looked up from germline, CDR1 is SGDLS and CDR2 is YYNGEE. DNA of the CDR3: TGTGCCAGCGCAGCAGTTCGGACAGGGGAATATGGCTACACCTTC. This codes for CASAAVRTGEYGYTF.

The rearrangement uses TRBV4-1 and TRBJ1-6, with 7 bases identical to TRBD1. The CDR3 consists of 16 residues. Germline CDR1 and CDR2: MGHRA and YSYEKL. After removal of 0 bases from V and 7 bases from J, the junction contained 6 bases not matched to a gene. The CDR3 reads CASSQDPGQPNSPLHF. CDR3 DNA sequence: TGCGCCAGCAGCCAAGATCCGGGACAGCCAAATTCACCCCTCCACTTT.

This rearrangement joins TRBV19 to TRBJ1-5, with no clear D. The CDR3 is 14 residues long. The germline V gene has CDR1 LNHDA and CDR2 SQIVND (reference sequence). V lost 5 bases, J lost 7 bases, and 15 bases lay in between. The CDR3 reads CASSVLVDQQPQHF. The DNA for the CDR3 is TGTGCCAGTAGTGTCCTAGTCGATCAGCAGCCCCAGCATTTT.

CDR3: CSVSTVDEQYF. CDR3 in DNA: TGCAGCGTGTCGACAGTCGACGAGCAGTACTTC. This rearrangement joins TRBV29-1 to TRBJ2-7; tentatively, D is TRBD1 (5 bases). Germline CDR1 is SQVTM and CDR2 is ANQGSEA. The V end was cut by 6 bases, the J end by 5 bases, with 11 bases between. The CDR3 consists of 11 residues.

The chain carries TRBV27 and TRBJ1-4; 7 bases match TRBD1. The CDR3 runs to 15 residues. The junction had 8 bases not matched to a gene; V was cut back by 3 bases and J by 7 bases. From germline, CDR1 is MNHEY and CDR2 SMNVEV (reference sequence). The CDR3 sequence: CASSFQGGRGEKLFF. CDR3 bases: TGTGCCAGCAGTTTCCAGGGGGGAAGGGGTGAAAAACTGTTTTTT. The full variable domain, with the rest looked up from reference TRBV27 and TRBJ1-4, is EAQVTQNPRYLITVTGKKLTVTCSQNMNHEYMSWYRQDPGLGLRQIYYSMNVEVTDKGDVPEGYKVSRKEKRNFPLILESPSPNQTSLYFCASSFQGGRGEKLFFGSGTQLSVL.

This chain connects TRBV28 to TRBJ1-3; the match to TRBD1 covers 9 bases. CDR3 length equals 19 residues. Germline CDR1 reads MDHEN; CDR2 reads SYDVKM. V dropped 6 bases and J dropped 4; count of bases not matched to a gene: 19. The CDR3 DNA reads TGTGCCAGCAGCTCCATAGCCTATACAGGGGGCGCGCTAGGAAACACCATATATTTT. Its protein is CASSSIAYTGGALGNTIYF.

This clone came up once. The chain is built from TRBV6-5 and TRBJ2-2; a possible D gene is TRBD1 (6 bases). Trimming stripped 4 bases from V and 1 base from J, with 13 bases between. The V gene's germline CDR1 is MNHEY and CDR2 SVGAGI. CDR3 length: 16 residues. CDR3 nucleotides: TGTGCCAGCAGTTCAGGACAGACTAAGAACACCGGGGAGCTGTTTTTT. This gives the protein CASSSGQTKNTGELFF.

CDR3 in amino acids: CASSLVGVNQETQYF. In nucleotides, the CDR3 is TGTGCCAGCAGCTTAGTAGGCGTAAACCAAGAGACCCAGTACTTC. The rearrangement uses TRBV7-2 and TRBJ2-5; D uncertain. Germline loops: CDR1 SGHTA, CDR2 FQGNSA. The ends were cut back, 1 base at V and 0 bases at J, with 9 bases in the middle. This CDR3 contains 15 residues.

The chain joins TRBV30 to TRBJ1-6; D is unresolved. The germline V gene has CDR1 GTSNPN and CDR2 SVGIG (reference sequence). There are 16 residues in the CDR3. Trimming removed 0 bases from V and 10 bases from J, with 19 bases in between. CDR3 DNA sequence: TGTGCCTGGAGTGTAGGTGAAGGTGCCGGGAGATCACCCCTCCACTTT. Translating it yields CAWSVGEGAGRSPLHF.

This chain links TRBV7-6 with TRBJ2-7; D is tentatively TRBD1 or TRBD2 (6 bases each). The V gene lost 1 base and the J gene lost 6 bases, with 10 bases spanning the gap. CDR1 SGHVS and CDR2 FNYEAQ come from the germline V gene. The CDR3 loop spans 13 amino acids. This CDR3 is CASSLEQGLEQYF. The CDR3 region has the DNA TGTGCCAGCAGCTTAGAACAGGGACTCGAGCAGTACTTC.

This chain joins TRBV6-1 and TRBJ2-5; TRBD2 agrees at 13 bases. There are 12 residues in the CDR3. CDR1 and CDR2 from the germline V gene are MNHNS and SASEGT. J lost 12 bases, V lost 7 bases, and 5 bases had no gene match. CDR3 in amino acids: CASTTSGRAEYF. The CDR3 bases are TGTGCCAGCACTACTAGCGGGAGGGCTGAGTACTTC.

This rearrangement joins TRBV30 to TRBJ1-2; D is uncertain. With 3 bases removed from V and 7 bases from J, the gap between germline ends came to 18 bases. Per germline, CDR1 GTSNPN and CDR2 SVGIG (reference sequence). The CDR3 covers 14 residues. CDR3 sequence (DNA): TGTGCCTGGAGCCCCCGCTCCGGGGTTGGTGGCTACACCTTC. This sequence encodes CAWSPRSGVGGYTF.

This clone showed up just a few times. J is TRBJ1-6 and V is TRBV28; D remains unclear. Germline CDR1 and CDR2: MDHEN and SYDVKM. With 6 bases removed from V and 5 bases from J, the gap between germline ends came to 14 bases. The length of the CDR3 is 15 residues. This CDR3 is CASRTASVDNSPLHF. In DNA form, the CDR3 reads TGTGCCAGCAGGACGGCCTCGGTAGATAATTCACCCCTCCACTTT.

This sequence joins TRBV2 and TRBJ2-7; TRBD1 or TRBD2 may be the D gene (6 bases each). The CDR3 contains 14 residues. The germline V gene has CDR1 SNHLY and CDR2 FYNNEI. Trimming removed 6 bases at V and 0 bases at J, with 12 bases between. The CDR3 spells CASREGVSSYEQYF. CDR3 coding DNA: TGTGCCAGCAGGGAGGGGGTTAGCTCCTACGAGCAGTACTTC.

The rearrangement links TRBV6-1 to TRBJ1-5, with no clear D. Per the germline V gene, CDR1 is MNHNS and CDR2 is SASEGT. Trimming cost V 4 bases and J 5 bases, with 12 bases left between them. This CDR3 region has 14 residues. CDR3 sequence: CASSARAEYQPQHF. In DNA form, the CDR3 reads TGTGCCAGCAGTGCCCGGGCGGAATATCAGCCCCAGCATTTT.

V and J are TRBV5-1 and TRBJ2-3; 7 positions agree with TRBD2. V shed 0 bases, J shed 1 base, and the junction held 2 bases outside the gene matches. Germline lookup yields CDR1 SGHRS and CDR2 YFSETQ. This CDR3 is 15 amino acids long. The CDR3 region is CASSLERGGTDTQYF. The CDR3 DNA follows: TGCGCCAGCAGCTTGGAGCGGGGTGGCACAGATACGCAGTATTTT.

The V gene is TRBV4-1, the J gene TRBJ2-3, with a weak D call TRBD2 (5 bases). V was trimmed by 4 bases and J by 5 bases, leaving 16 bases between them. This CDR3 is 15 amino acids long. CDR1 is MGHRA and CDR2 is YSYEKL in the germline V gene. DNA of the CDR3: TGCGCCAGCAGCCTCCTGGGCCTCGCGGGAGATACGCAGTATTTT. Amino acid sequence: CASSLLGLAGDTQYF.

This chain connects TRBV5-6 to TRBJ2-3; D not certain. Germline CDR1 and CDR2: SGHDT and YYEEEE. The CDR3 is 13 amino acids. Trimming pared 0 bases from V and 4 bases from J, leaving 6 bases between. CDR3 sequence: CASSLEFPDTQYF. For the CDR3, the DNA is TGTGCCAGCAGCTTGGAGTTTCCAGATACGCAGTATTTT.

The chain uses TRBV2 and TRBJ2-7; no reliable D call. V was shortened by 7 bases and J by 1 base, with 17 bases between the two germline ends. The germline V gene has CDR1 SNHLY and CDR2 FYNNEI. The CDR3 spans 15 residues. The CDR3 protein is CASTQRGVRSYEQYF. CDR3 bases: TGTGCCAGCACCCAAAGAGGAGTACGATCCTACGAGCAGTACTTC. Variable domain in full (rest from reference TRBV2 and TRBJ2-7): EPEVTQTPSHQVTQMGQEVILRCVPISNHLYFYWYRQILGQKVEFLVSFYNNEISEKSEIFDDQFSVERPDGSNFTLKIRSTKLEDSAMYFCASTQRGVRSYEQYFGPGTRLTVT.

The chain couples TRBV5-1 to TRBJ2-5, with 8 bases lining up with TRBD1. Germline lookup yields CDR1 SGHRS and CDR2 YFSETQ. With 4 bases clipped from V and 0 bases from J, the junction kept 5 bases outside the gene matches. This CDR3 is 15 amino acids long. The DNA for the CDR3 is TGCGCCAGCAGCGATGGACAGGGAGACCAAGAGACCCAGTACTTC. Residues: CASSDGQGDQETQYF.

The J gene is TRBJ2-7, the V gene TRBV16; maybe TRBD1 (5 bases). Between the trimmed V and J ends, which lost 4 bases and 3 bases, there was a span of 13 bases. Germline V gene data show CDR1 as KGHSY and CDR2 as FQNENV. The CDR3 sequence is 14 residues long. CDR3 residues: CASSRTGQGYEQYF. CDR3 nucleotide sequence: TGTGCCAGCAGCCGAACAGGCCAGGGCTACGAGCAGTACTTC.

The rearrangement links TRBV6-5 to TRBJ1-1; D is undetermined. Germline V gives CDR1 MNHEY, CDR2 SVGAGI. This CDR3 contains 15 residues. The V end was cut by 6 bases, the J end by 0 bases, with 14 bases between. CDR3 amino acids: CASSLADPVNTEAFF. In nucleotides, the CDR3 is TGTGCCAGCAGCTTAGCCGACCCGGTGAACACTGAAGCTTTCTTT.